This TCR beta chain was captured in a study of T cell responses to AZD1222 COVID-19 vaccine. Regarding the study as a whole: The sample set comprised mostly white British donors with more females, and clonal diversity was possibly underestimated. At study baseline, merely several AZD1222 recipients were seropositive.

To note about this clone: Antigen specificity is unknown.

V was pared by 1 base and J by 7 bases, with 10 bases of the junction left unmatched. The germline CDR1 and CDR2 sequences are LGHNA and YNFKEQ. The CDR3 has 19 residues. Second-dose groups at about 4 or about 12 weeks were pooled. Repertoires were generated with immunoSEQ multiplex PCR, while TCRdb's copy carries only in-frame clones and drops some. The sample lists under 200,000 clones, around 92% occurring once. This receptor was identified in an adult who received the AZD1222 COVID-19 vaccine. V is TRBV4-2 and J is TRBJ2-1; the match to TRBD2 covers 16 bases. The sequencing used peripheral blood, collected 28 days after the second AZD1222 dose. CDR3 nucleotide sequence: TGTGCCAGCAGCCAAGCCCTCGGGACTAGCGGGGGGGCGGTAAATGAGCAGTTCTTC. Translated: CASSQALGTSGGAVNEQFF.